This entry features one TCR beta chain sequence. This clonotype has a handful of counts. It has no known antigen specificity. Per-base quality was not reported, and no clone a single base away is much larger than it. Set within a cohort of healthcare workers in London, UK, this nested case-control study involved weekly PCR testing of nasopharyngeal swabs along with blood sampling. Healthcare workers were recruited between 23 and 31 March 2020, during the week of the UK lockdown, and were followed weekly for up to about 15 weeks. These data come from a study of early T cells in non-severe SARS-CoV-2 infection (TCRdb year 2021). Study-level background: Because TCR sequencing relied on bulk RNA taken from unsorted whole blood, pairing of alpha and beta chains was not possible.

V is reduced by 5 bases and J by 0 bases, leaving a spacing of 13 bases between them. The CDR3 runs 15 amino acids, cysteine and phenylalanine included. CDR3 DNA is the only sequence kept; it has 45 bases, read in frame from the first base. The germline V gene (reference sequence) gives CDR1 as PRHDT and CDR2 as FYEKMQ. Overall study outcomes, separate from this receptor: VDJdb matching was skewed toward anti-spike CD8 responses and likely underestimated virus-specific expansions, missing private and CD4 specificities.

Library preparation employed 5' RACE. This sample was sequenced with a NextSeq 500. In the TCR library protocol, unique molecular identifiers were attached to individual cDNA molecules to correct for PCR bias and sequencing error. Both TCR alpha and beta chains were sequenced, and tight co-correlation was observed between alpha and beta sequence abundances in each sample. Concerning the study's data processing: Decombinator V4 was used to annotate TCR sequences for V gene, J gene and CDR3. Expanded TCRs were defined as changing significantly between any two time points under a Poisson model with p below 0.0001. Abundances of TCRs were expressed as counts per million after normalisation to the total number of TCRs sequenced in each sample. TRAV1-2 paired with TRAJ12, TRAJ20 or TRAJ33 defined MAIT TCRs, while TRAV10 paired with TRAJ18 defined iNKT TCRs. A search of VDJdb, accessed on 1 November 2021, was run for TCRs annotated to CMV, EBV and SARS-CoV-2, with TCRs annotated for multiple antigens excluded. In-frame beta chains were kept once TCRdb had trimmed the public reads at Q25 with fastp and called clones with MiXCR. Rows matching on CDR3 protein sequence are summarized as one entry with the most common DNA and genes. These V and J calls originate from TCRdb's pipeline instead of the authors' own analysis. The table for this sample lists about 64,000 distinct CDR3 sequences; about 10% of them were counted only once. The top ten constitute roughly 3% of the sample.

Sequencing was performed on whole blood, taken at baseline. The source is an adult who was a healthcare worker with PCR-confirmed SARS-CoV-2 infection or an uninfected control (not recorded which). Recombination connected TRBV13 to TRBJ1-2; a weak D assignment points to TRBD1 (5 bases agree). The nucleotides are TGTGCCAGCAGCGCGGGACGGCTAGCTAACTATGGCTACACCTTC. Its amino acids are CASSAGRLANYGYTF.